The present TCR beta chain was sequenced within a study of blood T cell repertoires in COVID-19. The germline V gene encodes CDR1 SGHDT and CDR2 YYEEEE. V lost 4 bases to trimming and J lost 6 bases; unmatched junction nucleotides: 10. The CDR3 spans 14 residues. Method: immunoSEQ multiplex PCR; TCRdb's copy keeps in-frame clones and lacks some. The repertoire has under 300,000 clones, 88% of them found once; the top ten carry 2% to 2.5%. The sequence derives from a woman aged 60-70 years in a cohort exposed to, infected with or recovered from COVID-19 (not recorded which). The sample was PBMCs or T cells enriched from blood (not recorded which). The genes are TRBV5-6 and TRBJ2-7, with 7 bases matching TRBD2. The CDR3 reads CASSGGGGPREQYF. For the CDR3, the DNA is TGTGCCAGCAGCGGTGGGGGAGGGCCCCGCGAGCAGTACTTC.